These 28 T cell receptor beta chains were sequenced from one sample in a study of blood T cell repertoires in COVID-19. Assay used: immunoSEQ multiplex PCR; TCRdb lists only in-frame clones, some missing. The sample gives around 130,000 clones, about 85% of which show up once; 8% to 10% is in the top ten. Sequenced sample: peripheral blood. These receptors all come from a man in his forties with active or convalescent COVID-19.

The gene calls are TRBV9 and TRBJ2-1, with TRBD2 identical over 9 bases. Germline V lookup: CDR1 SGDLS, CDR2 YYNGEE. The V and J ends lost 0 bases and 0 bases, in that order; junction bases with no gene match: 10. This CDR3 contains 19 residues. This CDR3 reads CASSVEARSGGNSYNEQFF. CDR3 nucleotide sequence: TGTGCCAGCAGCGTAGAGGCGCGAAGCGGGGGGAACTCCTACAATGAGCAGTTCTTC.

This clone was detected once. V and J are TRBV6-5 and TRBJ2-3, with 7 nucleotides matching TRBD1. The CDR3 length is 16 residues. V lost 4 bases to trimming and J lost 2 bases; unmatched junction nucleotides: 9. Germline lookup yields CDR1 MNHEY and CDR2 SVGAGI. The DNA of the CDR3 is TGTGCCAGCAGTTCCCTCCGGGACAGTTACACAGATACGCAGTATTTT. Its translation is CASSSLRDSYTDTQYF.

This clone appeared a single time. The V and J genes are TRBV5-4 and TRBJ2-2, with 14 bases fitting TRBD2. The germline CDR1 and CDR2 sequences are SGHNT and YYREEE (reference sequence). This CDR3 comprises 16 residues. The trim removed 5 bases at V and 6 bases at J, leaving 6 bases unmatched. The CDR3 is CASSSRTSGGSGELFF. The CDR3, as DNA: TGTGCCAGCAGTTCCAGGACTAGCGGGGGGTCCGGGGAGCTGTTTTTT.

This sequence joins TRBV6-5 and TRBJ1-3; 7 bases agree with TRBD1. CDR3 size: 14 residues. Trimming took 7 bases from V and 3 from J; bases not matched to a gene: 6. Germline CDR1 and CDR2: MNHEY and SVGAGI. The CDR3 sequence: CASKAGGNGNTIYF. The CDR3 DNA sequence: TGTGCCAGCAAGGCAGGGGGAAATGGAAACACCATATATTTT.

The chain combines TRBV3-1 (or the pseudogene TRBV3-2) with TRBJ2-1; 9 bases agree with TRBD2. CDR1 LGHDT and CDR2 YNNKEL come from the germline V gene (reference sequence). The CDR3 is 17 amino acids. V shed 1 base and J 5 bases; nucleotides not matched to a gene: 9. CDR3 bases: TGTGCCAGCAGCCAAGCGACAATAGCGGGGGTTAACAATGAGCAGTTCTTC. Translation gives CASSQATIAGVNNEQFF.

The chain has TRBV6-4 and TRBJ2-2, with 7 bases that match TRBD2. Losses at the gene ends were 6 bases for V and 4 bases for J; bases not matched to a gene: 5. The V gene's germline CDR1 is MRHNA and CDR2 SNTAGT. The CDR3 sequence is 14 residues long. The CDR3 DNA is TGTGCCAGCAGGGAGCGGGGAGGCACCGGGGAGCTGTTTTTT. Translation: CASRERGGTGELFF.

In its sample, this clone was seen once. The rearrangement uses TRBV7-9 and TRBJ1-5; tentative D call: TRBD1 (6 bases). Per the germline V gene, CDR1 is SEHNR and CDR2 is FQNEAQ (reference sequence). The CDR3 is made up of 14 amino acids. V was cut by 5 bases and J by 2 bases, with 10 bases left in between. CDR3 residues: CASSASGGNQPQHF. DNA of the CDR3: TGTGCCAGCAGCGCCTCAGGGGGCAATCAGCCCCAGCATTTT. The full variable domain, rest sourced from reference TRBV7-9 and TRBJ1-5, is DTGVSQNPRHKITKRGQNVTFRCDPISEHNRLYWYRQTLGQGPEFLTYFQNEAQLEKSRLLSDRFSAERPKGSFSTLEIQRTEQGDSAMYLCASSASGGNQPQHFGDGTRLSIL.

Note on this clone: This sample also contains other DNA sequences that code for the same CDR3. The chain recombines TRBV5-1 with TRBJ1-4, with D possibly being TRBD1 (5 bases). Germline V lookup: CDR1 SGHRS, CDR2 YFSETQ. The CDR3 is made up of 15 amino acids. Trimming removed 0 bases at V and 2 bases at J, with 8 bases between. CDR3 residues: CASSLGGTTNEKLFF. In nucleotides, the CDR3 is TGCGCCAGCAGCTTGGGGGGCACGACTAATGAAAAACTGTTTTTT.

CDR3 sequence reads: CASSLAGGSGANVLTF. The CDR3, as DNA: TGTGCCAGCAGCTTAGCAGGGGGCTCTGGGGCCAACGTCCTGACTTTC. J is TRBJ2-6 and V is TRBV7-6; the D gene is possibly TRBD1 (6 bases). The V end was cut by 0 bases, the J end by 0 bases, with 6 bases between. Germline CDR1 and CDR2: SGHVS and FNYEAQ. The CDR3 is made up of 16 amino acids. The full variable domain, in which reference TRBV7-6 and TRBJ2-6 provide the parts outside the CDR3, is GAGVSQSPRYKVTKRGQDVALRCDPISGHVSLYWYRQALGQGPEFLTYFNYEAQQDKSGLPNDRFSAERPEGSISTLTIQRTEQRDSAMYRCASSLAGGSGANVLTFGAGSRLTVL.

This chain joins TRBV7-9 and TRBJ1-1; D gene ambiguous. The CDR3 is made up of 16 amino acids. The V end lost 4 bases, the J end lost 1 base, and 16 bases lay between the germline ends. Looked up from germline, CDR1 is SEHNR and CDR2 is FQNEAQ (reference sequence). CDR3 amino acids: CASSSGSGRWNTEAFF. CDR3 DNA sequence: TGTGCCAGCAGCTCGGGTAGCGGGAGGTGGAACACTGAAGCTTTCTTT.

The V call is TRBV7-9, the J call TRBJ2-3; D possibly corresponds to TRBD2 (6 bases). This CDR3 is 14 amino acids long. With 1 base removed from V and 6 bases from J, the gap between germline ends came to 11 bases. CDR1 SEHNR and CDR2 FQNEAQ come from the germline V gene (reference sequence). The CDR3 region is CASSLEGRGDTQYF. CDR3 DNA: TGTGCCAGCAGCTTAGAGGGACGGGGGGATACGCAGTATTTT.

The sample holds one count of this clone. The chain carries TRBV11-2 and TRBJ1-1; 8 bases align to TRBD1. V shed 4 bases and J 1 base; nucleotides not matched to a gene: 8. Germline-derived CDR1 and CDR2 are SGHAT and FQNNGV. CDR3 length: 16 residues. In nucleotides, the CDR3 is TGTGCCAGCAGCTCACACGGGACAGGCGAGAACACTGAAGCTTTCTTT. Translation: CASSSHGTGENTEAFF.

This chain links TRBV6-5 with TRBJ1-4, with D perhaps matching TRBD1 (5 bases). The V end lost 6 bases, the J end lost 0 bases, and 11 bases lay between the germline ends. CDR3 length equals 15 residues. Germline CDR1 MNHEY, CDR2 SVGAGI. CDR3 in DNA: TGTGCCAGCAGGACTGACAGAGCAACTAATGAAAAACTGTTTTTT. Its translation: CASRTDRATNEKLFF.

The genes are TRBV4-1 and TRBJ1-5, with D unresolved. The CDR3 runs to 11 residues. Germline CDR1 and CDR2: MGHRA and YSYEKL. Trimming left V 8 bases short and J 3 bases short, with 5 bases between. The CDR3 here is CASGHNQPQHF. The CDR3 nucleotides read TGCGCCAGCGGGCACAATCAGCCCCAGCATTTT.

This clone was detected a few times. The rearrangement links TRBV7-3 to TRBJ2-1, with 7 bases matching TRBD1. The ends lost 2 bases at V and 6 bases at J; junction bases unmatched: 7. CDR3 length equals 15 residues. Germline V lookup: CDR1 SGHTA, CDR2 FQGTGA. Written as DNA, the CDR3 is TGTGCCAGCAGCTTATATGGGACAGCCCCCAATGAGCAGTTCTTC. It codes for CASSLYGTAPNEQFF.

This chain links TRBV3-1 (or the pseudogene TRBV3-2) with TRBJ2-3, with 8 nucleotides matching TRBD2. CDR3 length: 17 amino acids. In germline, CDR1 is LGHDT, CDR2 YNNKEL (reference sequence). After removal of 10 bases from V and 0 bases from J, the junction contained 15 bases not matched to a gene. The CDR3 DNA reads TGTGCCATCATCCAACCCCCCGGGGGGGGCAGCACAGATACGCAGTATTTT. Translating it yields CAIIQPPGGGSTDTQYF.

In this sample, this clone turned up many times. This chain links TRBV15 with TRBJ1-4, with TRBD1 identical over 11 bases. The CDR3 runs 15 residues. CDR1 is LNHNV and CDR2 is YYDKDF in the germline V gene (reference sequence). V gave up 5 bases and J gave up 6 bases; unmatched junction bases: 5. CDR3 coding DNA: TGTGCCACCAGCCGCCGGGACAGGGGGGATGAAAAACTGTTTTTT. This encodes CATSRRDRGDEKLFF.

The rearrangement joins TRBV29-1 to TRBJ2-2, with TRBD2 matching 10 bases. The germline V gene encodes CDR1 SQVTM and CDR2 ANQGSEA. Trimming removed 7 bases from V and 6 bases from J; junction bases left unmatched: 11. This CDR3 has 15 amino acids. The CDR3, as DNA: TGCAGCGGCCAGAGGAGCGGGGGGGCCTCCGGGGAGCTGTTTTTT. The encoded protein is CSGQRSGGASGELFF.

The chain couples TRBV5-1 to TRBJ2-7; TRBD2 matches 11 bases. With V trimmed by 7 bases and J by 4 bases, 13 bases remained unmatched. CDR3 length equals 16 residues. Germline V gene lookup returns CDR1 SGHRS and CDR2 YFSETQ. CDR3 residues: CASRLTPLAGGYEQYF. The DNA of the CDR3 is TGCGCCAGCCGGCTAACTCCCCTAGCGGGGGGTTACGAGCAGTACTTC.

This rearrangement joins TRBV4-3 to TRBJ1-2; TRBD1 matches 7 bases. Trimming took 0 bases from V and 7 from J; bases not matched to a gene: 11. CDR3 length equals 16 residues. CDR1 is LGHNA, CDR2 YSLEER, per germline. The CDR3 spells CASSQEAGGRGVGYTF. CDR3 coding DNA: TGCGCCAGCAGCCAAGAGGCAGGGGGACGAGGAGTTGGCTACACCTTC.

The gene calls are TRBV5-4 and TRBJ2-5, with D perhaps matching TRBD1 (6 bases). CDR1 is SGHNT and CDR2 is YYREEE in the germline V gene (reference sequence). With 0 bases removed from V and 4 bases from J, the gap between germline ends came to 16 bases. There are 16 residues in the CDR3. In DNA, the CDR3 is TGTGCCAGCAGCTTGGGGAACAGGGAATGGGGAGAGACCCAGTACTTC. Its protein is CASSLGNREWGETQYF.

The chain has TRBV5-4 and TRBJ2-7; maybe TRBD1 (6 bases). Between the trimmed V and J ends, which lost 2 bases and 4 bases, there was a span of 13 bases. This CDR3 region has 14 residues. The germline CDR1 and CDR2 sequences are SGHNT and YYREEE (reference sequence). CDR3 residues: CASSLGQGQYEQYF. CDR3 DNA: TGTGCCAGCAGCTTAGGTCAGGGGCAGTACGAGCAGTACTTC.

V and J are TRBV7-2 and TRBJ1-4; D perhaps matches TRBD1 (6 bases). This CDR3 is built from 15 residues. From germline, CDR1 is SGHTA and CDR2 FQGNSA. V lost 4 bases, J lost 1 base, and 10 bases lay in between. Here the CDR3 reads CASSYTGLTNEKLFF. In DNA form, the CDR3 reads TGTGCCAGCAGCTATACAGGGCTAACTAATGAAAAACTGTTTTTT.

The V and J genes are TRBV2 and TRBJ2-1; 8 nucleotides line up with TRBD2. V lost 1 base and J lost 14; bases outside the gene matches: 10. CDR3 length: 14 amino acids. Looked up from germline, CDR1 is SNHLY and CDR2 is FYNNEI. The CDR3 spells CASSEELAARGEFF. Written as DNA, the CDR3 is TGTGCCAGCAGTGAAGAACTAGCGGCTCGAGGGGAGTTCTTC.

This clone came up a few times. The V and J genes are TRBV7-8 and TRBJ1-6; D possibly corresponds to TRBD1 (6 bases). Between the trimmed V and J ends, which lost 1 base and 8 bases, there was a span of 12 bases. CDR1 SGHVS and CDR2 FQNEAQ come from the germline V gene. The CDR3 covers 15 residues. The CDR3, as DNA: TGTGCCAGCAGCTTAGAGCAGGGGTTTTATTCACCCCTCCACTTT. Its translation: CASSLEQGFYSPLHF.

The chain joins TRBV5-1 to TRBJ1-2; D call uncertain. The V end lost 5 bases, the J end lost 6 bases, and 17 bases lay between the germline ends. The length of the CDR3 is 14 residues. Germline CDR1 and CDR2: SGHRS and YFSETQ. CDR3 residues: CASRIGDFKDGYTF. The CDR3 bases are TGCGCCAGCAGGATAGGAGACTTTAAGGATGGCTACACCTTC.

The V gene is TRBV6-5, the J gene TRBJ2-5; possibly TRBD2 for D (6 bases). CDR1 is MNHEY, CDR2 SVGAGI, per germline. The CDR3 is 13 residues long. V lost 8 bases, J lost 1 base, and 11 bases lay in between. The CDR3 nucleotides are TGTGCCAGCCGGAGGGGACGCCAAGAGACCCAGTACTTC. Its translation: CASRRGRQETQYF.

V is TRBV5-1 and J is TRBJ1-2; no reliable D call. Germline-derived CDR1 and CDR2 are SGHRS and YFSETQ. The CDR3 loop spans 14 amino acids. V was cut by 0 bases and J by 2 bases, with 8 bases left in between. This chain's CDR3 is CASSLDRMNYGYTF. The CDR3 nucleotides read TGCGCCAGCAGCTTGGACAGAATGAACTATGGCTACACCTTC.